In its sample, the clone carrying this T cell receptor (beta chain) was seen a few times. The data were taken from a study of type 1 regulatory T cells. Whole-study context: An in vitro protocol generated T-allo10, a Tr1-enriched, alloantigen-specific CD4 T cell product.

TCRdb recomputed calls from the reads with MiXCR, one row per CDR3 protein. The data contain 90,000 to 100,000 distinct CDR3 sequences, around a third of them singletons. CDR1 is SGHKS and CDR2 is YYEKEE in the germline V gene (reference sequence). V was shortened by 5 bases and J by 1 base, with 18 bases between the two germline ends. This CDR3 region has 16 residues. The chain employs TRBV5-5 and TRBJ1-1, with D perhaps TRBD1 (5 bases). The sample consisted of CD4+ T cells, either the whole sample or a sorted fraction (not recorded which). The sequence derives from a human donor in good health. CDR3 sequence reads: CASRPTSGQGNTEAFF. CDR3 nucleotide sequence: TGTGCCAGCAGACCGACCAGCGGGCAGGGGAACACTGAAGCTTTCTTT.